One and the same sample provided the 23 T cell receptor beta chains below, sequenced in a study of identical twins (dated by TCRdb to 2016 to 2018). The library was made by 5' RACE. The listed sequencing device is Illumina HiSeq 2000. TCRdb reanalyzed the raw reads on its own, using fastp at Q25 for trimming and MiXCR for clone calling, and kept in-frame beta chains. Duplicate CDR3 protein sequences are folded into a single record with the most common DNA and genes. This sample is represented by fewer than 350,000 distinct CDR3 sequences; approximately 8.5% of them were singletons. The top ten constitute less than 2.5% of the sample. This sample also belongs to another study, concerning yellow fever vaccine responses in identical twins.

The sample comprised memory (CD45RO+) T cells sorted from blood. The cell subset or site label for this specimen denotes: CD45RO+ enriched T cells. These receptor sequences come from a woman aged 18-35 years in good health.

The sample holds a few counts of this clonotype. CDR3 loop: CASTGTRTTDTQYF. The CDR3 nucleotides read TGTGCCAGCACCGGGACTAGAACTACAGATACGCAGTATTTT. The chain couples TRBV6-1 to TRBJ2-3; 8 positions agree with TRBD2. The germline gives CDR1 MNHNS, CDR2 SASEGT. The CDR3 has 14 amino acids. V dropped 7 bases and J dropped 3; count of bases not matched to a gene: 6.

The chain combines TRBV19 with TRBJ2-1; D unresolved. Trimming pared 1 base from V and 4 bases from J, leaving 5 bases between. The CDR3 consists of 13 residues. Germline CDR1 reads LNHDA; CDR2 reads SQIVND (reference sequence). This CDR3 is CASSIGGYNEQFF. Written as DNA, the CDR3 is TGTGCCAGTAGTATAGGGGGATACAATGAGCAGTTCTTC.

This clonotype was detected only once. This could be a read error, since a much larger clone is one nucleotide away. This rearrangement joins TRBV28 to TRBJ2-7, with 7 bases lining up with TRBD2. CDR3 length: 15 amino acids. Germline V gene data show CDR1 as MDHEN and CDR2 as SYDVKM. Trimming at V came to 5 bases and at J to 3 bases, leaving 10 bases not matched to a gene. The CDR3 DNA reads as TGTGCCAGCAGTCCCCGAGCGGGATCCTGCTACGAGCAGTACTTC. Its protein product is CASSPRAGSCYEQYF.

The table lists this clonotype with a few counts. The germline gene is not matched at one end of the junction; a read error may be the cause. This chain uses TRBV6-1 with TRBJ2-1; D not certain. CDR3 length equals 13 residues. The V gene's germline CDR1 is MNHNS and CDR2 SASEGT. CDR3 bases: TGTGCCGGCAGTGTGGAGTCCTACAATGAGCAGTTCTTC. This codes for CAGSVESYNEQFF.

The V call is TRBV18, the J call TRBJ2-1; TRBD1 matches 10 bases. Germline assignment: CDR1 KGHSH and CDR2 LQKENI. V shed 4 bases, J shed 7 bases, and the junction held 10 bases outside the gene matches. The CDR3 extends over 16 amino acids. The CDR3 nucleotides read TGTGCCAGCTCACACGAGACAGGGGGCTTGGTTAATGAGCAGTTCTTC. It specifies CASSHETGGLVNEQFF.

This clonotype appeared a few times. The chain links TRBV6-4 to TRBJ2-1; possible D gene TRBD1, 7 bases. The length of the CDR3 is 15 residues. Trimming shortened V by 5 bases and J by 4 bases, and 15 bases separated the two germline ends. Germline V CDR1 and CDR2: MRHNA, SNTAGT. CDR3 residues: CASSPQGGTYNEQFF. The CDR3 DNA sequence: TGTGCCAGCAGTCCCCAGGGGGGCACGTACAATGAGCAGTTCTTC.

This clonotype was counted many times. CDR3 residues: CASSSTSGGAREQYV. As DNA, the CDR3 is TGTGCCAGCTCGTCTACTAGCGGGGGGGCCCGTGAGCAGTACGTC. J is TRBJ2-7 and V is TRBV18, with 13 bases aligning to TRBD2. Trimming took 6 bases from V and 7 from J; bases not matched to a gene: 9. CDR3 length: 15 residues. CDR1 is KGHSH and CDR2 is LQKENI in the germline V gene.

This clonotype appeared a few times. CDR3 DNA sequence: TGTGCCAGCAGCTTAACAGCGGGAGGGCCGTTGGAGACCCAGTACTTC. Residues: CASSLTAGGPLETQYF. The genes are TRBV11-1 and TRBJ2-5, with 10 bases aligning to TRBD2. V was pared by 2 bases and J by 5 bases, with 8 bases of the junction left unmatched. The V gene's germline CDR1 is SGHAT and CDR2 FQDESV (reference sequence). CDR3 length equals 16 residues.

This clonotype has just a few counts. The J gene is TRBJ2-7, the V gene TRBV12-3 or TRBV12-4; weak D call: TRBD2 (6 bases). The V gene lost 6 bases and the J gene lost 0 bases, with 15 bases spanning the gap. The CDR3 length is 15 residues. CDR3 DNA: TGTGCCAGCAGCCCCTCGGGAGTCGGCTCCTACGAGCAGTACTTC. Its translation is CASSPSGVGSYEQYF.

This clonotype was counted a few times. The rearrangement links TRBV6-5 to TRBJ2-1; TRBD2 matches at 11 bases. The V and J ends lost 4 bases and 5 bases, in that order; junction bases with no gene match: 1. The CDR3 sequence is 14 residues long. Germline CDR1 is MNHEY and CDR2 is SVGAGI. The DNA for the CDR3 is TGTGCCAGCAGTTTAGCGGGGGGGGACAATGAGCAGTTCTTC. Amino acid sequence: CASSLAGGDNEQFF.

This chain uses TRBV20-1 with TRBJ2-3; D unclear. With 2 bases removed from V and 4 bases from J, the gap between germline ends came to 4 bases. Germline CDR1 DFQATT, CDR2 SNEGSKA (reference sequence). The CDR3 has 11 residues. The CDR3 protein is CSARIADTQYF. The CDR3 DNA is TGCAGTGCTAGAATTGCAGATACGCAGTATTTT.

The gene calls are TRBV12-3 or TRBV12-4 and TRBJ1-1; D ambiguous. This CDR3 has 18 amino acids. The CDR3: CTFCLVVTQRQMNTEAFF. DNA for the CDR3: TGTACCTTCTGCCTGGTGGTGACGCAGCGCCAGATGAACACTGAAGCTTTCTTT.

The chain combines TRBV7-8 with TRBJ1-5; D possibly corresponds to TRBD1 (6 bases). Germline lookup yields CDR1 SGHVS and CDR2 FQNEAQ. The V end was cut by 4 bases, the J end by 5 bases, with 15 bases between. This CDR3 comprises 15 residues. The CDR3 loop is CASSYFVGAHQPQHF. CDR3 DNA: TGTGCCAGCAGCTACTTCGTGGGGGCGCATCAGCCCCAGCATTTT. The variable domain in full, completed from reference TRBV7-8 and TRBJ1-5, reads GAGVSQSPRYKVAKRGQDVALRCDPISGHVSLFWYQQALGQGPEFLTYFQNEAQLDKSGLPSDRFFAERPEGSVSTLKIQRTQQEDSAVYLCASSYFVGAHQPQHFGDGTRLSIL.

This clonotype was observed at least ten times. The chain carries TRBV6-5 and TRBJ1-5, with 8 bases fitting TRBD1. Per the germline V gene, CDR1 is MNHEY and CDR2 is SVGAGI. The CDR3 loop spans 14 amino acids. V was clipped by 6 bases and J by 7 bases; unmatched bases: 8. CDR3 sequence reads: CASSHSQGAQPQHF. The CDR3 nucleotides read TGTGCCAGCAGCCACTCCCAGGGGGCACAGCCCCAGCATTTT.

The sample holds many counts of this clonotype. This chain joins TRBV7-8 and TRBJ1-1, with D maybe TRBD1 (5 bases). Germline assignment: CDR1 SGHVS and CDR2 FQNEAQ. V lost 5 bases, J lost 11 bases, and 18 bases lay in between. The CDR3 totals 13 residues. This CDR3 reads CASSQGEFFEAFF. The CDR3 region has the DNA TGTGCCAGCAGCCAGGGAGAGTTCTTCGAGGCTTTCTTT.

This clonotype was seen repeatedly, ten times or more. The J gene is TRBJ2-5, the V gene TRBV4-2; D possibly corresponds to TRBD1 (9 bases). CDR3 length: 16 amino acids. In germline, CDR1 is LGHNA, CDR2 YNFKEQ. V gave up 6 bases and J gave up 5 bases, with 22 bases separating them. This chain's CDR3 is CASSRGGTGTGETQYF. The CDR3 DNA is TGTGCCAGCAGTCGGGGGGGTACCGGGACAGGGGAGACCCAGTACTTC.

The chain couples TRBV20-1 to TRBJ1-5; the D gene is possibly TRBD1 (6 bases). Trimming left V 3 bases short and J 0 bases short, with 21 bases between. The germline V gene encodes CDR1 DFQATT and CDR2 SNEGSKA (reference sequence). The CDR3 has 18 amino acids. CDR3 DNA sequence: TGCAGTGCTAGTATGGGGGCCCCAGGATCCAATAGCAATCAGCCCCAGCATTTT. It encodes CSASMGAPGSNSNQPQHF.

The chain recombines TRBV20-1 with TRBJ2-3; perhaps TRBD2 as D (6 bases). Germline-derived CDR1 and CDR2 are DFQATT and SNEGSKA (reference sequence). Trimming pared 0 bases from V and 2 bases from J, leaving 15 bases between. The CDR3 is 16 residues long. Here the CDR3 DNA reads TGCAGTGCTAGAGATTTAGTAGCGGCCCACACAGATACGCAGTATTTT. Translation: CSARDLVAAHTDTQYF.

Ten or more counts support this clonotype. This chain uses TRBV5-1 with TRBJ1-2, with TRBD1 matching 7 bases. V lost 4 bases, J lost 4 bases, and 7 bases stayed unmatched. The CDR3 loop spans 14 amino acids. Germline V gene lookup returns CDR1 SGHRS and CDR2 YFSETQ. The CDR3 loop reads CASSPGQALYGYTF. The DNA of the CDR3 is TGCGCCAGCAGCCCCGGACAGGCCCTCTATGGCTACACCTTC.

V usage is TRBV20-1 and J usage is TRBJ2-5; maybe TRBD2 (6 bases). This CDR3 is 18 amino acids long. The germline V and J ends were trimmed by 0 bases and 3 bases, with 23 bases remaining between them. The V gene's germline CDR1 is DFQATT and CDR2 SNEGSKA (reference sequence). The CDR3 reads CSARDFAADGSVKETQYF. CDR3 bases: TGCAGTGCTAGAGATTTTGCGGCCGACGGGAGCGTTAAAGAGACCCAGTACTTC.

The chain carries TRBV29-1 and TRBJ1-1, with TRBD1 matching 9 bases. Germline V gene sequence: CDR1 SQVTM, CDR2 ANQGSEA. The length of the CDR3 is 12 residues. The CDR3 nucleotides read TGCAGAGCCGGACAGGGGATCACTGAAGCTTTCTTT. Encoded protein: CRAGQGITEAFF.

This clonotype was seen more than once but under ten times. The chain carries TRBV20-1 and TRBJ2-3; D is tentatively TRBD1 or TRBD2 (5 bases each). Trimming shortened V by 5 bases and J by 3 bases, and 12 bases separated the two germline ends. CDR3 length equals 13 residues. Germline-derived CDR1 and CDR2 are DFQATT and SNEGSKA (reference sequence). The CDR3 is CSAGTPETDTQYF. CDR3 DNA: TGCAGTGCTGGGACCCCGGAGACAGATACGCAGTATTTT.

This clonotype was counted at least ten times. The chain is built from TRBV12-3 or TRBV12-4 and TRBJ1-2, with D possibly being TRBD1 (5 bases). This CDR3 region has 13 residues. The V gene lost 2 bases and the J gene lost 4 bases, with 8 bases spanning the gap. This CDR3 reads CASSLRQIYGYTF. CDR3 sequence (DNA): TGTGCCAGCAGTTTAAGACAGATCTATGGCTACACCTTC.